This entry is about one TCR beta chain. Its antigen remains unidentified. Unique molecular identifiers were used in preparing the TCRbeta library. TCRdb re-called the PCR reads through MiXCR, storing one row per CDR3 protein. The sample carries about 980,000 distinct CDR3 sequences, around 30% recorded once. These data are taken from a study of T-cell reconstitution after alpha-beta-depleted transplantation in children. The CDR3 extends over 14 amino acids. Germline V CDR1 and CDR2: LGHDT, YNNKEL (reference sequence). V was trimmed by 0 bases and J by 2 bases, leaving 7 bases between them. Study observations and caveats: Several hundred rapidly expanded clones from non-depleted graft cells reportedly supplied alpha-beta T cells about two months post-transplant.

This sequence was found in a boy younger than two who had a stem cell transplant for SCID, so the T cells may come from the graft donor. Sequenced here: PBMCs, mostly from graft donor cells, sampled 360 days after TCRalphabeta/CD19-depleted stem cell transplant. V gene TRBV3-1 combines with J gene TRBJ1-2; D gene ambiguous. CDR3 nucleotides: TGTGCCAGCAGCCAAGATGGCAGAAACTATGGCTACACCTTC. Its protein is CASSQDGRNYGYTF. Full variable domain (rest looked up from reference TRBV3-1 and TRBJ1-2): DTAVSQTPKYLVTQMGNDKSIKCEQNLGHDTMYWYKQDSKKFLKIMFSYNNKELIINETVPNRFSPKSPDKAHLNLHINSLELGDSAVYFCASSQDGRNYGYTFGSGTRLTVV.